Following are 17 T cell receptor beta chains from one sample sequenced in a study of blood T cell repertoires in COVID-19. Clones were sequenced by immunoSEQ multiplex PCR, and TCRdb holds only the in-frame ones, with some missing. The repertoire holds 130,000 to 150,000 clones, with about 76% as singletons. Sequenced material: peripheral blood. These receptor sequences come from a woman between 70 and 85 years old with COVID-19, enrolled during active disease.

This clone was seen a few times. This chain links TRBV6-4 with TRBJ2-3; 9 positions agree with TRBD2. The V segment lost 4 bases and the J segment 0 bases; nucleotides outside the gene matches: 8. Germline lookup yields CDR1 MRHNA and CDR2 SNTAGT. The CDR3 covers 17 residues. The CDR3 loop reads CASSVEAGGGSTDTQYF. In DNA form, the CDR3 reads TGTGCCAGCAGTGTTGAAGCGGGGGGCGGGAGCACAGATACGCAGTATTTT.

The table lists this clone with a count of one. The gene calls are TRBV16 and TRBJ2-5; 11 positions match TRBD2. Trimming removed 2 bases from V and 4 bases from J; junction bases left unmatched: 0. CDR1 and CDR2 from the germline V gene are KGHSY and FQNENV. CDR3 length: 14 amino acids. CDR3 DNA sequence: TGTGCCAGCAGCCAAGGGACTAGCGGAGAGACCCAGTACTTC. It yields the protein CASSQGTSGETQYF.

CDR3 sequence: CASSESQGSAHGYTF. CDR3 sequence (DNA): TGTGCCAGCAGTGAATCCCAAGGGAGTGCTCATGGCTACACCTTC. The chain joins TRBV6-1 to TRBJ1-2; unclear D gene. CDR1 is MNHNS and CDR2 is SASEGT in the germline V gene. The CDR3 runs to 15 residues. Trimming shortened V by 2 bases and J by 6 bases, and 16 bases separated the two germline ends.

In DNA, the CDR3 is TGTGCCAGTAGTTCCTGGACAGCCGGCACAGATACGCAGTATTTT. It codes for CASSSWTAGTDTQYF. This sequence joins TRBV19 and TRBJ2-3, with a possible D match to TRBD1 (6 bases). Germline V gene data show CDR1 as LNHDA and CDR2 as SQIVND (reference sequence). Trimming left V 5 bases short and J 1 base short, with 13 bases between. The CDR3 covers 15 residues.

This chain joins TRBV7-9 and TRBJ2-3, with 15 bases fitting TRBD2. V shed 5 bases, J shed 5 bases, and the junction held 2 bases outside the gene matches. From germline, CDR1 is SEHNR and CDR2 FQNEAQ (reference sequence). The CDR3 is made up of 15 amino acids. The CDR3 DNA sequence: TGTGCCAGCAGCCCGGGACTAGCGGGGGGAGATACGCAGTATTTT. Encoded protein: CASSPGLAGGDTQYF.

The chain is built from TRBV9 and TRBJ1-2; 10 nucleotides line up with TRBD1. CDR3 size: 16 residues. V was clipped by 0 bases and J by 7 bases; unmatched bases: 9. Germline V CDR1 and CDR2: SGDLS, YYNGEE. CDR3 region: CASSVASGDRGRGYTF. The CDR3 nucleotides are TGTGCCAGCAGCGTAGCGTCCGGGGACAGGGGACGTGGCTACACCTTC.

The gene calls are TRBV7-6 and TRBJ2-3, with 8 bases fitting TRBD2. Trimming removed 1 base from V and 2 bases from J; junction bases left unmatched: 8. CDR3 length: 17 amino acids. CDR1 and CDR2 from the germline V gene are SGHVS and FNYEAQ. The CDR3 reads CASSLGTSGAYTDTQYF. The CDR3 bases are TGTGCCAGCAGCTTAGGAACTAGCGGCGCCTACACAGATACGCAGTATTTT.

V gene TRBV10-3 combines with J gene TRBJ1-2; 10 nucleotides match TRBD1. The ends lost 4 bases at V and 4 bases at J; junction bases unmatched: 6. The CDR3 covers 15 residues. Germline CDR1 ENHRY, CDR2 SYGVKD. The CDR3 sequence is CAISGQGADVYGYTF. CDR3 DNA: TGTGCCATCAGTGGACAGGGGGCCGATGTCTATGGCTACACCTTC.

The J gene is TRBJ1-6, the V gene TRBV7-2; 7 bases are a match to TRBD1. Germline CDR1 is SGHTA and CDR2 is FQGNSA. Trimming cost V 10 bases and J 8 bases; bases outside gene matches: 17. The CDR3 is 16 residues long. The CDR3: CAIPTTGRGLDSPLHF. Here the CDR3 DNA reads TGTGCCATTCCCACGACAGGGAGAGGCTTAGATTCACCCCTCCACTTT. Based on the CDR3 plus reference TRBV7-2 and TRBJ1-6, the full variable domain is GAGVSQSPSNKVTEKGKDVELRCDPISGHTALYWYRQSLGQGLEFLIYFQGNSAPDKSGLPSDRFSAERTGGSVSTLTIQRTQQEDSAVYLCAIPTTGRGLDSPLHFGNGTRLTVT.

The rearrangement links TRBV7-9 to TRBJ2-7; 7 bases are shared with TRBD2. The CDR3 spans 18 residues. The trim removed 0 bases at V and 0 bases at J, leaving 11 bases unmatched. Germline V gene data show CDR1 as SEHNR and CDR2 as FQNEAQ (reference sequence). The CDR3 nucleotides are TGTGCCAGCAGCTTAGCGCTACTAGCGACCAGCAGCTCCTACGAGCAGTACTTC. Translated: CASSLALLATSSSYEQYF.

The chain links TRBV28 to TRBJ1-2, with 7 bases that match TRBD1. CDR1 MDHEN and CDR2 SYDVKM come from the germline V gene. The CDR3 has 13 residues. The V and J ends lost 9 bases and 6 bases, in that order; junction bases with no gene match: 10. DNA of the CDR3: TGTGCCAGTCTTAGGGGGCAGGGGGATGGCTACACCTTC. Residues: CASLRGQGDGYTF.

The rearrangement joins TRBV9 to TRBJ1-1, with D unclear. This CDR3 comprises 13 residues. Germline V gives CDR1 SGDLS, CDR2 YYNGEE. V was cut by 2 bases and J by 4 bases, with 9 bases left in between. CDR3 residues: CASSVRVGTEAFF. Here the CDR3 DNA reads TGTGCCAGCAGCGTTCGGGTGGGCACTGAAGCTTTCTTT.

The gene calls are TRBV28 and TRBJ2-6; perhaps TRBD1 as D (5 bases). Germline V gene data show CDR1 as MDHEN and CDR2 as SYDVKM. The CDR3 has 16 residues. Trimming removed 7 bases at V and 0 bases at J, with 13 bases between. The CDR3 nucleotides are TGTGCCAGCACCCTAGGGGATTTCTCTGGGGCCAACGTCCTGACTTTC. Its translation: CASTLGDFSGANVLTF. Combining the CDR3 with reference TRBV28 and TRBJ2-6 gives the whole variable domain DVKVTQSSRYLVKRTGEKVFLECVQDMDHENMFWYRQDPGLGLRLIYFSYDVKMKEKGDIPEGYSVSREKKERFSLILESASTNQTSMYLCASTLGDFSGANVLTFGAGSRLTVL.

CDR3 residues: CASSLTGGFGETQYF. In DNA, the CDR3 is TGTGCCAGCAGCTTAACAGGGGGCTTTGGGGAGACCCAGTACTTC. The chain combines TRBV11-2 with TRBJ2-5; 9 bases line up with TRBD1. Germline V gene data show CDR1 as SGHAT and CDR2 as FQNNGV. With V trimmed by 2 bases and J by 5 bases, 6 bases remained unmatched. The CDR3 is 15 amino acids.

This clone has only a few counts. The chain uses TRBV19 and TRBJ2-1, with 8 bases fitting TRBD1. The CDR3 is 14 amino acids. With 7 bases clipped from V and 5 bases from J, the junction kept 7 bases outside the gene matches. The germline gives CDR1 LNHDA, CDR2 SQIVND (reference sequence). The CDR3, as DNA: TGTGCCAGTATGGGGGACAGGAGAAACAATGAGCAGTTCTTC. Residues: CASMGDRRNNEQFF.

This chain connects TRBV5-1 to TRBJ2-7; D is undetermined. V lost 0 bases, J lost 3 bases, and 4 bases lay in between. CDR1 and CDR2 (germline): SGHRS, YFSETQ. This CDR3 is 12 amino acids long. The chain's CDR3 is CASSLANYEQYF. As DNA, the CDR3 is TGCGCCAGCAGCTTGGCCAACTACGAGCAGTACTTC.

The chain carries TRBV3-1 (or the pseudogene TRBV3-2) and TRBJ2-2; the match to TRBD2 covers 13 bases. The length of the CDR3 is 21 residues. From germline, CDR1 is LGHDT and CDR2 YNNKEL (reference sequence). The junction had 12 bases not matched to a gene; V was cut back by 2 bases and J by 0 bases. CDR3 DNA: TGTGCCAGCAGCCAAAGAGTCCCGGGACTAGCGGGGCTAGCGAACACCGGGGAGCTGTTTTTT. Protein sequence: CASSQRVPGLAGLANTGELFF.